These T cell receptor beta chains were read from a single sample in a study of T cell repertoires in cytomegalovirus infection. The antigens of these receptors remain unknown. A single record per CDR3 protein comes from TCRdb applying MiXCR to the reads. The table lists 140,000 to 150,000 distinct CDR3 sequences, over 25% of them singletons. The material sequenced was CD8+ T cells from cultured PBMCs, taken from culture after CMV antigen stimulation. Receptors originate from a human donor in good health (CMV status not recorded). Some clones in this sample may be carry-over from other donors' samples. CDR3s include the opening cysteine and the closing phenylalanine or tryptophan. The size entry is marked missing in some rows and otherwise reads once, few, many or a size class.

cdr3_aa: CASSSRGRLAGAGTGELFF
j_call: TRBJ2-2
v_call: TRBV7-2
clone_size: .

cdr3_aa: CATSSLTGIAYEQYF
j_call: TRBJ2-7
v_call: TRBV15
clone_size: .

cdr3_aa: CASRVWGLDTGELFF
j_call: TRBJ2-2
v_call: TRBV6-1
clone_size: few

cdr3_aa: CASSWDSQDYNEQFF
j_call: TRBJ2-1
v_call: TRBV11-2
clone_size: .

cdr3_aa: CASSYEPGYGYTF
j_call: TRBJ1-2
v_call: TRBV6-2/TRBV6-3
clone_size: many

cdr3_aa: CASRRTGLMNTEAFF
j_call: TRBJ1-1
v_call: TRBV6-2/TRBV6-3
clone_size: few

cdr3_aa: CASSLSVTGELFF
j_call: TRBJ2-2
v_call: TRBV12-3/TRBV12-4
clone_size: .

cdr3_aa: CASSSAGQLSGYTF
j_call: TRBJ1-2
v_call: TRBV27
clone_size: .

cdr3_aa: CASSLTETYNEQFF
j_call: TRBJ2-1
v_call: TRBV7-8
clone_size: few

cdr3_aa: CASSLSTGYGYTF
j_call: TRBJ1-2
v_call: TRBV5-6
clone_size: .

cdr3_aa: CASSVDHMRGAFTDTQYF
j_call: TRBJ2-3
v_call: TRBV9
clone_size: .

cdr3_aa: CASSRLGQLYNEQFF
j_call: TRBJ2-1
v_call: TRBV7-6
clone_size: few

cdr3_aa: CASRPWFRDSSSGYTF
j_call: TRBJ1-2
v_call: TRBV4-1
clone_size: .

cdr3_aa: CASSLLAGGLTDTQYF
j_call: TRBJ2-3
v_call: TRBV27
clone_size: .

cdr3_aa: CASSLGGRGDNQPQHF
j_call: TRBJ1-5
v_call: TRBV19
clone_size: few

cdr3_aa: CASSSEGNQPQHF
j_call: TRBJ1-5
v_call: TRBV5-6
clone_size: .

cdr3_aa: CASSPLAGNTDTQYF
j_call: TRBJ2-3
v_call: TRBV6-5
clone_size: once

cdr3_aa: CASRKNQGINYGYTF
j_call: TRBJ1-2
v_call: TRBV2
clone_size: many

cdr3_aa: CSARRLAGGPELYNEQFF
j_call: TRBJ2-1
v_call: TRBV20-1
clone_size: once

cdr3_aa: CASSLVLQGRHEQYF
j_call: TRBJ2-7
v_call: TRBV7-9
clone_size: .

cdr3_aa: CASSLESLAAKNIQYF
j_call: TRBJ2-4
v_call: TRBV7-9
clone_size: .

cdr3_aa: CASSYGQGAGNTIYF
j_call: TRBJ1-3
v_call: TRBV5-4
clone_size: .

cdr3_aa: CASSPYQQGVDTQYF
j_call: TRBJ2-3
v_call: TRBV4-3
clone_size: .

cdr3_aa: CASSSWTSGGVHEQYF
j_call: TRBJ2-7
v_call: TRBV11-1
clone_size: .

cdr3_aa: CASRARLSGGANTGELFF
j_call: TRBJ2-2
v_call: TRBV11-2
clone_size: .

cdr3_aa: CASKLSSYNSPLHF
j_call: TRBJ1-6
v_call: TRBV12-3/TRBV12-4
clone_size: .

cdr3_aa: CATFGGPNEQFF
j_call: TRBJ2-1
v_call: TRBV27
clone_size: .

cdr3_aa: CSVGRQGPEQYF
j_call: TRBJ2-7
v_call: TRBV29-1
clone_size: .

cdr3_aa: CSAEHKRNYGYTF
j_call: TRBJ1-2
v_call: TRBV20-1
clone_size: .

cdr3_aa: CASSYSITVNTEAFF
j_call: TRBJ1-1
v_call: TRBV6-5
clone_size: many

cdr3_aa: CASSKTDGISYNEQFF
j_call: TRBJ2-1
v_call: TRBV27
clone_size: .

cdr3_aa: CASSLVGASEEGYTF
j_call: TRBJ1-2
v_call: TRBV27
clone_size: few